The clone carrying this T cell receptor (beta chain) was observed a few times. This specimen comes from a study of blood T cell repertoires in COVID-19. Repertoires were generated with immunoSEQ multiplex PCR, while TCRdb's copy carries only in-frame clones and drops some. The sample lists 110,000 or so clones, about nine tenths seen once, with 6.5% to 8.5% in the top ten. Per germline, CDR1 MGHRA and CDR2 YSYEKL. CDR3 length equals 17 residues. Unmatched junction bases numbered 8, after V lost 0 bases and J lost 2 bases. The chain couples TRBV4-1 to TRBJ2-7; 9 bases map to TRBD1. This TCR derives from a human donor in a cohort sampled during active COVID-19. The sequenced material came from peripheral blood. The CDR3 here is CASSQDETGGIPYEQYF. CDR3 in DNA: TGCGCCAGCAGCCAAGACGAGACAGGGGGTATTCCCTACGAGCAGTACTTC.